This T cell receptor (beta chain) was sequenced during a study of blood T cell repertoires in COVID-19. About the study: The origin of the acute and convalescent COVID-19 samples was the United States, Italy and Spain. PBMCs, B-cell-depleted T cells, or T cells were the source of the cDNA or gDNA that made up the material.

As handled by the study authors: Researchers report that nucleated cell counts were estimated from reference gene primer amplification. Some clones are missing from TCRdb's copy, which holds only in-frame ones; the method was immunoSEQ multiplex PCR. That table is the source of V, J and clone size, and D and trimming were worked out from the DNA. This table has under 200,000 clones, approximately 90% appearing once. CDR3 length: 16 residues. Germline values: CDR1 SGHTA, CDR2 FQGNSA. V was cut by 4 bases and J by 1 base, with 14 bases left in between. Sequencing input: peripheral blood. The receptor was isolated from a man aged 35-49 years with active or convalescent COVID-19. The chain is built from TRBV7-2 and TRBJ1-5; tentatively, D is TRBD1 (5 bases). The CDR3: CASSSLGGASNQPQHF. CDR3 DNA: TGTGCCAGCAGCTCTTTAGGTGGGGCGAGCAATCAGCCCCAGCATTTT. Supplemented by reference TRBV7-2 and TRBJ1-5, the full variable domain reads GAGVSQSPSNKVTEKGKDVELRCDPISGHTALYWYRQSLGQGLEFLIYFQGNSAPDKSGLPSDRFSAERTGGSVSTLTIQRTQQEDSAVYLCASSSLGGASNQPQHFGDGTRLSIL.